The 10 T cell receptor beta chains reported below all come from one sample, sequenced in a study of T cells after somatic rescue of genetic block. The assay was immunoSEQ multiplex PCR, and TCRdb's table has in-frame clones only and misses some. The sample gives about 67,000 clones, just over 90% of which show up once; around 3% is in the top ten. The sample comprised peripheral blood mononuclear cells (PBMCs). These receptor sequences come from a man aged 40-55 years.

The rearrangement joins TRBV7-2 to TRBJ1-3; TRBD1 agrees at 7 bases. The CDR3 covers 15 residues. V dropped 2 bases and J dropped 4; count of bases not matched to a gene: 5. The germline gives CDR1 SGHTA, CDR2 FQGNSA. The CDR3 reads CASSLKETGGNTIYF. The CDR3 DNA sequence: TGTGCCAGCAGCTTAAAAGAGACAGGGGGAAACACCATATATTTT.

The rearrangement uses TRBV10-2 and TRBJ2-3; possible D gene TRBD2, 5 bases. Germline loops: CDR1 WSHSY, CDR2 SAAADI. CDR3 size: 14 residues. Trimming took 7 bases from V and 0 from J, leaving 11 bases between them. The CDR3 region is CASKQTGSTDTQYF. CDR3 nucleotide sequence: TGCGCCAGCAAACAGACGGGGAGCACAGATACGCAGTATTTT.

This clone showed up just a few times. The rearrangement links TRBV15 to TRBJ1-2; weak D call: TRBD1 (5 bases). CDR3 size: 15 residues. V lost 3 bases and J 1 base, leaving 12 bases between the germline ends. Germline-derived CDR1 and CDR2 are LNHNV and YYDKDF (reference sequence). This CDR3 reads CATSRRVGGNYGYTF. The CDR3 DNA sequence: TGTGCCACCAGCAGGCGGGTCGGGGGTAACTATGGCTACACCTTC.

This chain connects TRBV7-2 to TRBJ2-3, with D possibly TRBD2 on 6 matching bases. The germline CDR1 and CDR2 sequences are SGHTA and FQGNSA. Deletions cut 5 bases from V and 2 bases from J, with 11 bases between. The CDR3 extends over 14 amino acids. CDR3 coding DNA: TGTGCCAGCAGCCCACGGGAGATCACAGATACGCAGTATTTT. This codes for CASSPREITDTQYF.

About this clone: Additional DNA sequences in this sample encode the identical CDR3. This chain links TRBV10-1 with TRBJ2-7, with D unresolved. Per germline, CDR1 WNHNN and CDR2 SYGVQD (reference sequence). Trimming shortened V by 0 bases and J by 1 base, and 4 bases separated the two germline ends. The CDR3 is 13 residues long. The CDR3 nucleotides are TGCGCCAGCAGTGAGTCGGGGTCCTACGAGCAGTACTTC. Protein sequence: CASSESGSYEQYF.

The chain recombines TRBV5-5 with TRBJ2-6; 7 nucleotides line up with TRBD1. Germline CDR1 is SGHKS and CDR2 is YYEKEE (reference sequence). The CDR3 length is 16 residues. V shed 4 bases and J 2 bases; nucleotides not matched to a gene: 6. CDR3 amino acids: CASSGAGGTGANVLTF. Here the CDR3 DNA reads TGTGCCAGCAGCGGAGCAGGGGGAACTGGGGCCAACGTCCTGACTTTC.

This chain uses TRBV15 with TRBJ1-5, with D possibly matching TRBD1 (6 bases). V was pared by 1 base and J by 0 bases, with 13 bases between. Germline-derived CDR1 and CDR2 are LNHNV and YYDKDF (reference sequence). The CDR3 extends over 17 amino acids. The CDR3 reads CATSRGRTAYSNQPQHF. CDR3 nucleotides: TGTGCCACCAGCAGAGGCCGGACAGCTTATAGCAATCAGCCCCAGCATTTT.

V and J are TRBV5-6 and TRBJ1-1, with D tentatively TRBD1 (6 bases). CDR1 is SGHDT and CDR2 is YYEEEE in the germline V gene. There are 16 residues in the CDR3. Trimming stripped 2 bases from V and 1 base from J, with 15 bases between. The CDR3 here is CASSFYRVRANTEAFF. The CDR3 DNA follows: TGTGCCAGCAGCTTCTACAGGGTTAGGGCGAACACTGAAGCTTTCTTT.

This clone has a single count. CDR3 amino acids: CASSGPGDTSNYGYTF. In DNA, the CDR3 is TGTGCCAGCAGCGGCCCGGGGGACACCTCTAACTATGGCTACACCTTC. The chain has TRBV28 and TRBJ1-2; D may be TRBD1 (6 bases). The CDR3 runs to 16 residues. V dropped 6 bases and J dropped 0 bases, with 17 bases sitting between them. Looked up from germline, CDR1 is MDHEN and CDR2 is SYDVKM.

The rearrangement uses TRBV19 and TRBJ2-7; D is possibly TRBD1 (5 bases). V gave up 6 bases and J gave up 2 bases, with 17 bases separating them. Germline V gene sequence: CDR1 LNHDA, CDR2 SQIVND (reference sequence). This CDR3 comprises 15 residues. The CDR3 loop reads CASSDSWAGPYEQYF. In nucleotides, the CDR3 is TGTGCCAGTAGCGATTCGTGGGCAGGGCCCTACGAGCAGTACTTC. Together with reference TRBV19 and TRBJ2-7, the CDR3 gives the full variable domain: DGGITQSPKYLFRKEGQNVTLSCEQNLNHDAMYWYRQDPGQGLRLIYYSQIVNDFQKGDIAEGYSVSREKKESFPLTVTSAQKNPTAFYLCASSDSWAGPYEQYFGPGTRLTVT.